This T cell receptor beta chain was retrieved from a study of response to subunit inactivated influenza vaccine. One entry per CDR3 protein, called by TCRdb with MiXCR from the RT-PCR reads. The repertoire includes around 750,000 distinct CDR3 sequences, roughly 20% of them detected once, and 10% sits in the top ten. The CDR3 is 14 amino acids. Trimming took off 4 bases at V and 1 base at J, with 10 bases between the two ends. This clonotype has a count of ten or more. The antigen remains unidentified. Whole-study findings and limits: Authors proposed each seasonal influenza vaccination draws in few new T cells.

The receptor was isolated from a man between 50 and 59 years old who received an inactivated influenza vaccine. The chain has TRBV12-3 or TRBV12-4 and TRBJ1-1; D might be TRBD1 (6 bases). The source was PBMCs from blood, collected 5 to 6 days after vaccination. CDR3 DNA sequence: TGTGCCAGCAGTTCCAGGGGAAGGAACACTGAAGCTTTCTTT. Encoded protein: CASSSRGRNTEAFF.